The rows below give T cell receptor beta chains drawn from one sample of a study of blood T cell repertoires in COVID-19. TCRdb keeps only in-frame clones here, not all; method: immunoSEQ multiplex PCR. The sample consists of some 140,000 clones, nearly 80% of them appearing once. The sample consisted of peripheral blood. These receptors were obtained from a man at least 80 years old with acute or convalescent COVID-19. CDR3s include the opening cysteine and the closing phenylalanine or tryptophan. A D gene is named only where the DNA matches it firmly. Where a row states a size, it is once, few, many or the class of an expanded clone; other rows omit it.

v_call,clone_size,j_call,d_call,cdr3_aa
TRBV2,NA,TRBJ2-2,NA,CASKWEANTGELFF
TRBV5-4,NA,TRBJ2-5,NA,CASSSGGVLQETQYF
TRBV10-3,NA,TRBJ2-2,TRBD2,CATGLAGGSNTGELFF
TRBV7-2,once,TRBJ1-5,NA,CASSSYTTDQPQHF
TRBV19,NA,TRBJ1-2,TRBD1,CASSWGQGNYGYTF
TRBV10-1,NA,TRBJ2-2,TRBD2,CASSESSGGPNTGELFF
TRBV27,NA,TRBJ2-2,TRBD2,CASSPSGLADRNTGELFF
TRBV11-3,NA,TRBJ2-2,NA,CASSGTTYTGELFF
TRBV3-1/TRBV3-2,once,TRBJ2-4,NA,CASSQGTGRDIQYF
TRBV6-1,NA,TRBJ2-7,NA,CASSEASRGYEQYF
TRBV30,NA,TRBJ2-5,NA,CAWSFNQQETQYF